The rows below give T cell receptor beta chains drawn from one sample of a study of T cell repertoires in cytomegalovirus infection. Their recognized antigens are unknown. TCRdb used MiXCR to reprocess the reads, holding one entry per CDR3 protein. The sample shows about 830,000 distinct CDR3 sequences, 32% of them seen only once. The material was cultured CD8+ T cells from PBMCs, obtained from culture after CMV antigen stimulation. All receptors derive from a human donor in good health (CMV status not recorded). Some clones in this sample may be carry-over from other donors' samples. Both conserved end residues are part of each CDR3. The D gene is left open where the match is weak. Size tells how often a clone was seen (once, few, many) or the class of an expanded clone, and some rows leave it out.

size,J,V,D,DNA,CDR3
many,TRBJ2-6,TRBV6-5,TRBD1,TGTGCCAGCAGTTACCTACCTTGGGACAGAACTTTCTCTGGGGCCAACGTCCTGACTTTC,CASSYLPWDRTFSGANVLTF
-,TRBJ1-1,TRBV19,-,TGTGCCAGTAGTCTCAACAGGGTGGATTGTGAAGCTTTCTTT,CASSLNRVDCEAFF
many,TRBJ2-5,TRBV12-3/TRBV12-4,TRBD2,TGTGCCAGCAGTCCATTGGGACTAGCGGGGGGTCAAGAGACCCAGTACTTC,CASSPLGLAGGQETQYF
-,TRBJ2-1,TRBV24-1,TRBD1,TGTGCCACCAGTGACCCATGGGACAGGCTCTACAATGAGCAGTTCTTC,CATSDPWDRLYNEQFF
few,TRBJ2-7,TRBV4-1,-,TGCGCCAGCAACCATCGGGATGGCGAGCAGTACTTC,CASNHRDGEQYF
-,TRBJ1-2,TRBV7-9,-,TGTGCCAGCAGCTCCCCCCGGACAGCTTCGACTCTCTTTTCCTATGGCTACACCTTC,CASSSPRTASTLFSYGYTF
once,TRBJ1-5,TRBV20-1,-,TGCAGTGCTAGAGATCTCATGAAGGGAAGGGGCAGCAATCAGCCCCAGCATTTT,CSARDLMKGRGSNQPQHF
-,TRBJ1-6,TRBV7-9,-,TGTGCCAGCAGCCCACCCACGAGCTCCTATAATTCACCCCTCCACTTT,CASSPPTSSYNSPLHF
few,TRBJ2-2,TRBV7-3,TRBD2,TGTGCCAGCAGCTTAGCGGGGGAGGACACCGGGGAGCTGTTTTTT,CASSLAGEDTGELFF
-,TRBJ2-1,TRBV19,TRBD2,TGTGCCAGTAGTATAGGACTAGCGGGGTACAATGAGCAGTTCTTC,CASSIGLAGYNEQFF
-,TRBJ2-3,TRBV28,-,TGTGCCAGCAGTTTGGCAATGAGGACAGATACGCAGTATTTT,CASSLAMRTDTQYF
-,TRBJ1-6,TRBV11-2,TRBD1,TGTGCCAGCACCCATCGAACAGGGGACTCACCCCTCCACTTT,CASTHRTGDSPLHF
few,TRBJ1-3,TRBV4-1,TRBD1,TGCGCCAGCAGCCAAGAAATGGGACAGGGGAGGAACACCATATATTTT,CASSQEMGQGRNTIYF
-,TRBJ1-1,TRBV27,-,TGTGCCAGCAGTTCCTCCTGGGGTGGGTCTGAAGCTTTCTTT,CASSSSWGGSEAFF
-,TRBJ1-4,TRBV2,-,TGTGCCAGCAATGTACAGCATGCAACTAATGAAAAACTGTTTTTT,CASNVQHATNEKLFF
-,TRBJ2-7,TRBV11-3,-,TGTGCCAGCAGCCCCGACAGCAACCCCTCCTACGAGCAGTACTTC,CASSPDSNPSYEQYF
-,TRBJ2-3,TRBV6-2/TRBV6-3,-,TGTGCCAGCAGTTACCCAAGAGGTGGGGGGCCAGATACGCAGTATTTT,CASSYPRGGGPDTQYF
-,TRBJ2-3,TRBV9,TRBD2,TGTGCCAGCAGCGTGGGGACTAGTCCCGTAACGCAGTATTTT,CASSVGTSPVTQYF
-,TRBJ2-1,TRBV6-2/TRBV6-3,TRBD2,TGTGCCAGCAGTTACGGCGGGGGTCCCTCATGGGCCTACAATGAGCAGTTCTTC,CASSYGGGPSWAYNEQFF
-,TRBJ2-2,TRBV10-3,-,TGTGCCATCAGTGGTGAAGACTTACACACCGGGGAGCTGTTTTTT,CAISGEDLHTGELFF
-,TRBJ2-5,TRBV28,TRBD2,TGTGCCAGCCGCGAGAGGAAGCGGGGGCCCCAAGAGACCCAGTACTTC,CASRERKRGPQETQYF
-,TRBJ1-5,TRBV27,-,TGTGCCAGCAGTCCCACGAGGGGCAATCAGCCCCAGCATTTT,CASSPTRGNQPQHF
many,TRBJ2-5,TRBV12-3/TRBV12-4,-,TGTGCCAGCGGGGAGGGGGCTCTAAAAGAGACCCAGTACTTC,CASGEGALKETQYF
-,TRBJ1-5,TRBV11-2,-,TGTGCCAGCAGCTTAGGCGGAGGGATTATCAGCAATCAGCCCCAGCATTTT,CASSLGGGIISNQPQHF
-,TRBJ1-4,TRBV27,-,TGTGCCAGCAGCACAGACACGCGGGAACTGTTTTTT,CASSTDTRELFF
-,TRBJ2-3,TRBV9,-,TGTGCCAGCAGCGTAGGAGAGAGCACACGGGCGGATACGCAGTATTTT,CASSVGESTRADTQYF
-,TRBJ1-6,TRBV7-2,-,TGTGCCAGCAGCTTAGCCACAGCTCGACACGGGACCTATAATTCACCCCTCCACTTT,CASSLATARHGTYNSPLHF
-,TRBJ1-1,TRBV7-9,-,TGTGCCAGCAGCTTACCCTGGGAGAACACTGAAGCTTTCTTT,CASSLPWENTEAFF
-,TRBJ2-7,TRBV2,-,TGTGCCAGCAGTGAATTTGGCAGGGGGGACTACGAGCAGTACTTC,CASSEFGRGDYEQYF
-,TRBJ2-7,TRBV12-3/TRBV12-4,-,TGTGCCAGCAGTTCCCCCGTGCACGAGCAGTACTTC,CASSSPVHEQYF
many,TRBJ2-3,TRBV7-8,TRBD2,TGTGCCAGCAGCTTAGCCTCAATGGAAGCGGGGGAAGATACGCAGTATTTT,CASSLASMEAGEDTQYF
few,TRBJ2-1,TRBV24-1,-,TGTGCCACCTCTACAGGGTGGGGAAGCAATGAGCAGTTCTTC,CATSTGWGSNEQFF
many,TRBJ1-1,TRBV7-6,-,TGTGCCAGCAGCCCAGGTCCCGTTAACACTGAAGCTTTCTTT,CASSPGPVNTEAFF
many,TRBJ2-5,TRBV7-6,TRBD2,TGTGCCAGCAGCTTGAGCGGGGGGGCGGAGACCCAGTACTTC,CASSLSGGAETQYF
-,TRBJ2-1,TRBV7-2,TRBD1,TGTGCCAGCAGCGGCCGGACAGGGAGCTACAATGAGCAGTTCTTC,CASSGRTGSYNEQFF
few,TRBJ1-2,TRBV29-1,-,TGCAGCGCACCAAGCCCGGGTGCCCGTGGCTACACCTTC,CSAPSPGARGYTF
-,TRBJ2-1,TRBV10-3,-,TGTGCCATCAGTGGGGTGGGGGGCAATGAGCAGTTCTTC,CAISGVGGNEQFF
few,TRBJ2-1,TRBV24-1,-,TGTGCCACCAGTGATTTGGAGGCTGACTCCTACAATGAGCAGTTCTTC,CATSDLEADSYNEQFF
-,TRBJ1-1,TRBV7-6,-,TGTGCCAGCAGCTTACCTTTGGACACTGAAGCTTTCTTT,CASSLPLDTEAFF
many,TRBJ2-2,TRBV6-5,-,TGTGCCAGCAGTCCCTGGGACCGAACACAGAACACCGGGGAGCTGTTTTTT,CASSPWDRTQNTGELFF
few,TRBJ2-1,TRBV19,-,TGTGCCAGTAGTATTAGCAGCCGCGGTGAGCAGTTCTTC,CASSISSRGEQFF
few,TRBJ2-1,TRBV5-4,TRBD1,TGTGCCAGCAGCCTCCGGACAGGGGTGGACGATGAGCAGTTCTTC,CASSLRTGVDDEQFF
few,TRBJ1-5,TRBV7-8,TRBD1,TGTGCCAGCAGCTTAGCGGGACAGGGGGTTAGTCAGCCCCAGCATTTT,CASSLAGQGVSQPQHF
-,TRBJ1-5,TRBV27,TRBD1,TGTGCCAGCAGTTTCCAGGGGGAGAGCAATCAGCCCCAGCATTTT,CASSFQGESNQPQHF
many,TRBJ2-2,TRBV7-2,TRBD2,TGTGCCAGCAGCCCCTGGACTAGCGGTACCGGGGAGCTGTTTTTT,CASSPWTSGTGELFF
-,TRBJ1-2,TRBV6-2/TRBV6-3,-,TGTGCCAGCACAAAAGACAAGATCTATGGCTACACCTTC,CASTKDKIYGYTF
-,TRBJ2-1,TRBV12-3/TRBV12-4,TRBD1,TGTGCCAGCAGTACCGGGACAGGGAAGTTCTTC,CASSTGTGKFF
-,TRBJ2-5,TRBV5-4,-,TGTGCCAGCAGCTTGGACGACAAGGGTTTCCAAGAGACCCAGTACTTC,CASSLDDKGFQETQYF
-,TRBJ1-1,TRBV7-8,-,TGTGTCAGCAGCTTAGCGAGCTCGGGAGGCACTGAAGCTTTCTTT,CVSSLASSGGTEAFF
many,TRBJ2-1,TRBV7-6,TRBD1,TGTGCCAGCAGCTTAGTACCTACTACAGGGGGCTCCTACAATGAGCAGTTCTTC,CASSLVPTTGGSYNEQFF
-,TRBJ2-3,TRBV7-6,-,TGTGCCAGCAGCTTAGATGGGCAGGGGGATACGCAGTATTTT,CASSLDGQGDTQYF
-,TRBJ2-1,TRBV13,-,TGTGCCAGCAGCTTATCGGCAGGTGGTTTTTACAATGAGCAGTTCTTC,CASSLSAGGFYNEQFF
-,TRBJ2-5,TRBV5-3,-,TGTGCCAGCAGCTTGTACGGGGAGAGAGAGACCCAGTACTTC,CASSLYGERETQYF
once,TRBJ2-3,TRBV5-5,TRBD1,TGTGCCAGCAGCTTCCAGGGGGTTGTGAAAGATACGCAGTATTTT,CASSFQGVVKDTQYF
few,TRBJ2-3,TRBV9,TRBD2,TGTGCCAGCAGCGTAGCTTCTAGCGGGGGTCCTTTCACAGATACGCAGTATTTT,CASSVASSGGPFTDTQYF
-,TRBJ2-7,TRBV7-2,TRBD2,TGTGCCAGCAGCTTGCCCAGCGGGGAGGCCTACGAGCAGTACTTC,CASSLPSGEAYEQYF
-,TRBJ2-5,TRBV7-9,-,TGTGCCAGCAGCCTTAGCAGGGATACAGAGACCCAGTACTTC,CASSLSRDTETQYF